Each of the 25 T cell receptor beta chains below was sequenced from the same sample in a study of chemoradiotherapy in HPV16-positive cancers. Assay used: immunoSEQ multiplex PCR; TCRdb lists only in-frame clones, some missing. The table has about 6,900 clones, 80% to 90% seen once. Sequencing was performed on tumor tissue, taken from a patient who underwent chemoradiotherapy. All receptors derive from a human donor with HPV-associated anogenital cancer.

This chain links TRBV7-3 with TRBJ2-4; D is perhaps TRBD1 (6 bases). The germline V gene encodes CDR1 SGHTA and CDR2 FQGTGA. The CDR3 extends over 14 amino acids. The V end was cut by 2 bases, the J end by 7 bases, with 12 bases between. The CDR3 spells CASSLGAGENIQYF. Written as DNA, the CDR3 is TGTGCCAGCAGCTTAGGCGCAGGGGAGAACATTCAGTACTTC.

The V gene is TRBV2, the J gene TRBJ2-3; D is undetermined. The CDR3 length is 16 residues. Looked up from germline, CDR1 is SNHLY and CDR2 is FYNNEI. Trimming took 5 bases from V and 1 from J, leaving 16 bases between them. CDR3 residues: CASSKIELFRTDTQYF. CDR3 coding DNA: TGTGCCAGCAGTAAAATCGAGCTCTTTCGCACAGATACGCAGTATTTT.

This chain connects TRBV19 to TRBJ2-2; D possibly matches TRBD1 or TRBD2 (5 bases each). Trimming removed 0 bases from V and 6 bases from J, with 8 bases in between. The CDR3 spans 14 residues. CDR1 LNHDA and CDR2 SQIVND come from the germline V gene (reference sequence). CDR3 coding DNA: TGTGCCAGTAGTATAGATCGAGGGGCCGGGGAGCTGTTTTTT. Translation gives CASSIDRGAGELFF.

The chain couples TRBV6-5 to TRBJ2-5, with D unresolved. There are 15 residues in the CDR3. The V end lost 5 bases, the J end lost 3 bases, and 16 bases lay between the germline ends. Germline assignment: CDR1 MNHEY and CDR2 SVGAGI. The CDR3 region has the DNA TGTGCCAGCAGTCCGAGAACTACTCCTAAAGAGACCCAGTACTTC. Translating gives CASSPRTTPKETQYF.

The chain employs TRBV5-8 and TRBJ2-5; possible D gene TRBD2, 7 bases. The CDR3 sequence is 13 residues long. From germline, CDR1 is SGHTS and CDR2 YDEGEE. V was shortened by 2 bases and J by 5 bases, with 10 bases between the two germline ends. CDR3 DNA: TGTGCCAGCAGCTTCAGGGGAGGGGAGACCCAGTACTTC. Its protein is CASSFRGGETQYF.

V usage is TRBV10-1 and J usage is TRBJ2-7, with 10 nucleotides matching TRBD2. CDR1 and CDR2 (germline): WNHNN, SYGVQD (reference sequence). The trim removed 7 bases at V and 6 bases at J, leaving 9 bases unmatched. The CDR3 spans 14 residues. The CDR3 DNA sequence: TGCGCCAGCACCAGCGGGAGGGCCCTTAGCGAGCAGTACTTC. This translates into CASTSGRALSEQYF.

V is TRBV11-1 and J is TRBJ2-7; D is unresolved. V lost 3 bases and J 6 bases, leaving 6 bases between the germline ends. CDR1 and CDR2 from the germline V gene are SGHAT and FQDESV (reference sequence). The CDR3 has 11 amino acids. The DNA for the CDR3 is TGTGCCAGCAGCTTCAATATCGAGCAGTACTTC. Translated: CASSFNIEQYF. The complete variable domain, with remaining parts taken from reference TRBV11-1 and TRBJ2-7, reads EAEVAQSPRYKITEKSQAVAFWCDPISGHATLYWYRQILGQGPELLVQFQDESVVDDSQLPKDRFSAERLKGVDSTLKIQPAELGDSAMYLCASSFNIEQYFGPGTRLTVT.

The chain recombines TRBV7-3 with TRBJ1-2, with TRBD1 matching 7 bases. CDR3 length: 15 amino acids. Germline CDR1 is SGHTA and CDR2 is FQGTGA. The ends lost 5 bases at V and 6 bases at J; junction bases unmatched: 12. The CDR3 bases are TGTGCCAGCAGCCCCCAGGGACAGCGGAGCGATGGCTACACCTTC. Its translation is CASSPQGQRSDGYTF.

The chain combines TRBV5-4 with TRBJ2-4, with TRBD1 identical over 12 bases. The V gene end was trimmed by 0 bases and the J gene end by 12 bases; junction bases not matched to a gene: 4. Germline CDR1 and CDR2: SGHNT and YYREEE (reference sequence). This CDR3 has 14 amino acids. CDR3 region: CASSLVGQGASQYF. In DNA, the CDR3 is TGTGCCAGCAGCTTGGTGGGACAGGGGGCGTCTCAGTACTTC.

This chain connects TRBV14 to TRBJ2-7; D is unclear. From germline, CDR1 is SGHDN and CDR2 FVKESK. The CDR3 length is 12 residues. Trimming cost V 2 bases and J 6 bases, with 8 bases left between them. The CDR3 loop reads CASSQSLLEQYF. CDR3 DNA: TGTGCCAGCAGCCAATCCCTACTCGAGCAGTACTTC.

The chain combines TRBV7-8 with TRBJ2-7, with a possible D match to TRBD2 (5 bases). Trimming cost V 5 bases and J 0 bases, with 11 bases left between them. From germline, CDR1 is SGHVS and CDR2 FQNEAQ. This CDR3 region has 14 residues. The CDR3 spells CASSVERFSYEQYF. CDR3 coding DNA: TGTGCCAGCAGCGTTGAGCGGTTCTCCTACGAGCAGTACTTC. The entire variable domain, with the rest obtained from reference TRBV7-8 and TRBJ2-7, is as follows: GAGVSQSPRYKVAKRGQDVALRCDPISGHVSLFWYQQALGQGPEFLTYFQNEAQLDKSGLPSDRFFAERPEGSVSTLKIQRTQQEDSAVYLCASSVERFSYEQYFGPGTRLTVT.

The J gene is TRBJ1-2, the V gene TRBV14; tentatively, D is TRBD1 (6 bases). Per the germline V gene, CDR1 is SGHDN and CDR2 is FVKESK. V was pared by 3 bases and J by 4 bases, with 9 bases between. The CDR3 covers 13 residues. The CDR3 spells CASSHGGIYGYTF. CDR3 coding DNA: TGTGCCAGCAGCCATGGGGGCATCTATGGCTACACCTTC.

The chain has TRBV10-3 and TRBJ1-1; D gene ambiguous. V lost 10 bases, J lost 1 base, and 7 bases lay in between. Germline V gives CDR1 ENHRY, CDR2 SYGVKD. This CDR3 spans 11 amino acids. DNA for the CDR3: TGTGCCAGCGCAGCGAACACTGAAGCTTTCTTT. The encoded protein is CASAANTEAFF.

The chain couples TRBV6-6 to TRBJ1-3; 8 nucleotides match TRBD1. The CDR3 totals 16 residues. V shed 0 bases and J 4 bases; nucleotides not matched to a gene: 5. CDR1 is MNHNY, CDR2 SVGAGI, per germline (reference sequence). The CDR3 is CASSYSPGGLGNTIYF. The CDR3 DNA reads as TGTGCCAGCAGTTACTCCCCAGGGGGCCTCGGAAACACCATATATTTT.

The genes are TRBV5-1 and TRBJ2-1; perhaps D is TRBD1 or TRBD2 (5 bases each). Per germline, CDR1 SGHRS and CDR2 YFSETQ. The CDR3 sequence is 14 residues long. V lost 6 bases and J 3 bases, leaving 13 bases between the germline ends. The CDR3 sequence is CASNPGDGYNEQFF. The DNA of the CDR3 is TGCGCCAGCAACCCCGGGGACGGCTACAATGAGCAGTTCTTC.

The J gene is TRBJ2-1, the V gene TRBV27; 11 nucleotides line up with TRBD2. The germline V gene has CDR1 MNHEY and CDR2 SMNVEV (reference sequence). The J segment lost 0 bases and the V segment lost 6 bases, leaving 7 bases of the junction unmatched. This CDR3 is built from 17 residues. CDR3 in DNA: TGTGCCAGCAGCACCGGGACTAGCGGCCTCTCCTACAATGAGCAGTTCTTC. Protein product: CASSTGTSGLSYNEQFF.

The chain carries TRBV29-1 and TRBJ2-2; 8 bases are a match to TRBD2. The CDR3 has 14 amino acids. Germline trimming cut 4 bases from V and 5 bases from J; bases unmatched to any gene: 6. Germline values: CDR1 SQVTM, CDR2 ANQGSEA. The CDR3 DNA reads TGCAGCGTTGGAGGACTAGCCCAAACCGGGGAGCTGTTTTTT. Translating gives CSVGGLAQTGELFF.

The gene calls are TRBV5-1 and TRBJ1-4, with 7 bases identical to TRBD1. CDR1 SGHRS and CDR2 YFSETQ come from the germline V gene. This CDR3 is built from 13 residues. V lost 4 bases to trimming and J lost 6 bases; unmatched junction nucleotides: 3. CDR3 nucleotides: TGCGCCAGCAGCAAGGGGGCATATGAAAAACTGTTTTTT. It yields the protein CASSKGAYEKLFF.

The chain uses TRBV10-3 and TRBJ1-2, with a tentative D call TRBD1 (5 bases). CDR1 is ENHRY, CDR2 SYGVKD, per germline. V lost 0 bases, J lost 5 bases, and 10 bases lay in between. The CDR3 has 14 amino acids. The CDR3 sequence: CAISESGTAYGYTF. The CDR3 region has the DNA TGTGCCATCAGTGAGTCCGGGACGGCGTATGGCTACACCTTC.

The CDR3, as DNA: TGTGCCAGCAGTCCGCAAACCCGTTCTGGAAACACCATATATTTT. Its protein is CASSPQTRSGNTIYF. This chain links TRBV6-5 with TRBJ1-3, with D hard to call. This CDR3 is built from 15 residues. Deletions cut 5 bases from V and 1 base from J, with 12 bases between. The germline gives CDR1 MNHEY, CDR2 SVGAGI.

This clone was recorded once. The chain joins TRBV15 to TRBJ2-7; 14 bases align to TRBD2. Germline V gene lookup returns CDR1 LNHNV and CDR2 YYDKDF (reference sequence). CDR3 length: 20 amino acids. The V gene end was trimmed by 1 base and the J gene end by 5 bases; junction bases not matched to a gene: 16. The CDR3 here is CATSRVALPGLAGVWNEQYF. The CDR3 DNA reads TGTGCCACCAGCAGAGTGGCTCTCCCGGGACTAGCGGGAGTGTGGAACGAGCAGTACTTC. Using reference TRBV15 and TRBJ2-7 for the parts outside the CDR3, the full variable domain is DAMVIQNPRYQVTQFGKPVTLSCSQTLNHNVMYWYQQKSSQAPKLLFHYYDKDFNNEADTPDNFQSRRPNTSFCFLDIRSPGLGDTAMYLCATSRVALPGLAGVWNEQYFGPGTRLTVT.

V and J are TRBV6-6 and TRBJ1-5; possible D gene TRBD1, 5 bases. Trimming pared 4 bases from V and 3 bases from J, leaving 7 bases between. The length of the CDR3 is 13 residues. Germline V lookup: CDR1 MNHNY, CDR2 SVGAGI (reference sequence). The CDR3 DNA follows: TGTGCCAGCAGTTGGGGGTACAATCAGCCCCAGCATTTT. Protein sequence: CASSWGYNQPQHF.

The chain recombines TRBV10-3 with TRBJ2-4; 7 positions match TRBD1. J was trimmed by 6 bases and V by 2 bases; bases with no gene match: 4. Per the germline V gene, CDR1 is ENHRY and CDR2 is SYGVKD. The CDR3 sequence is 14 residues long. The CDR3 loop is CAISEDRDGNIQYF. The CDR3 nucleotides read TGTGCCATCAGTGAGGACAGGGACGGAAACATTCAGTACTTC.

The DNA for the CDR3 is TGTGCCAGCACCCATAAACTAGATGGAGAGACCCAGTACTTC. Translation gives CASTHKLDGETQYF. J is TRBJ2-5 and V is TRBV11-1, with a possible D match to TRBD2 (5 bases). This CDR3 region has 14 residues. V was pared by 7 bases and J by 4 bases, with 16 bases between. CDR1 and CDR2 from the germline V gene are SGHAT and FQDESV (reference sequence).

The chain joins TRBV5-1 to TRBJ2-3; D gene ambiguous. The V gene's germline CDR1 is SGHRS and CDR2 YFSETQ. The CDR3 contains 14 residues. The V gene lost 3 bases and the J gene lost 5 bases, with 13 bases spanning the gap. The CDR3 DNA follows: TGCGCCAGCAGCTCAAGGTCGAATAGAGATACGCAGTATTTT. It yields the protein CASSSRSNRDTQYF.